The TCR beta chain under discussion was sequenced for a study of T-cell reconstitution after alpha-beta-depleted transplantation in children. V gave up 3 bases and J gave up 5 bases; unmatched junction bases: 11. This CDR3 is built from 16 residues. Per the germline V gene, CDR1 is LNHDA and CDR2 is SQIVND (reference sequence). The TCRbeta library was prepared with unique molecular identifiers. Each CDR3 protein is one row after TCRdb ran MiXCR on the PCR reads. Among 450,000 to 700,000 distinct CDR3 sequences, 20% to 30% were seen once, and the ten largest hold 30% to 45%. General observations from the study: It was newly produced T cells that mostly accounted for T-cell counts and diversity one year after transplant.

A word on this clonotype: Its specificity is unknown.

Sequences were derived from PBMCs, sampled before TCRalphabeta/CD19-depleted stem cell transplant. The source of this sequence is a boy under two years old with Wiskott-Aldrich syndrome, due to receive a stem cell transplant. The gene calls are TRBV19 and TRBJ2-7; 9 bases match TRBD1. CDR3 sequence (DNA): TGTGCCAGTAGTATCCTTCCGGGACAGGGATCGAACGAGCAGTACTTC. Translating it yields CASSILPGQGSNEQYF. Based on the CDR3 plus reference TRBV19 and TRBJ2-7, the full variable domain is DGGITQSPKYLFRKEGQNVTLSCEQNLNHDAMYWYRQDPGQGLRLIYYSQIVNDFQKGDIAEGYSVSREKKESFPLTVTSAQKNPTAFYLCASSILPGQGSNEQYFGPGTRLTVT.